The 5 T cell receptor beta chains in this list originate from one sample, sequenced in a study of blood T cell repertoires in COVID-19. Sequenced by immunoSEQ multiplex PCR; TCRdb stores in-frame clones only, minus some. The sample records roughly 250,000 clones, about 90% being singletons. The specimen was peripheral blood. All receptors derive from a middle-aged woman with acute or convalescent COVID-19.

The chain couples TRBV5-1 to TRBJ2-7; D is undetermined. The CDR3 totals 14 residues. V lost 0 bases and J 0 bases, leaving 7 bases between the germline ends. In germline, CDR1 is SGHRS, CDR2 YFSETQ. CDR3 protein: CASSLGPSSYEQYV. Written as DNA, the CDR3 is TGCGCCAGCAGCTTGGGTCCCAGCTCCTACGAGCAGTACGTC.

This chain connects TRBV6-6 to TRBJ1-4; tentative D call: TRBD1 (6 bases). Germline CDR1 reads MNHNY; CDR2 reads SVGAGI (reference sequence). The CDR3 runs 17 residues. V shed 5 bases and J shed 6 bases, with 22 bases lying between them. Written as DNA, the CDR3 is TGTGCCAGCAGTCCCGGGACCCTGGGGGCGGGTGATGAAAAACTGTTTTTT. Amino acid sequence: CASSPGTLGAGDEKLFF.

This rearrangement joins TRBV6-6 to TRBJ2-7; maybe TRBD2 (6 bases). Germline lookup yields CDR1 MNHNY and CDR2 SVGAGI (reference sequence). Trimming removed 5 bases at V and 0 bases at J, with 8 bases between. The CDR3 has 13 amino acids. The CDR3 DNA follows: TGTGCCAGCAGTAGGCGGGACTCCTACGAGCAGTACGTC. Translation: CASSRRDSYEQYV.

The J gene is TRBJ2-3, the V gene TRBV5-1; D call uncertain. The CDR3 consists of 16 residues. V shed 0 bases and J shed 14 bases, with 25 bases lying between them. Germline values: CDR1 SGHRS, CDR2 YFSETQ. The CDR3 loop is CASSLASVARPLYWYF. The CDR3 DNA sequence: TGCGCCAGCAGCTTGGCCAGTGTTGCCAGGCCCCTTTATTGGTATTTT.

This chain uses TRBV6-1 with TRBJ1-5; 10 bases are a match to TRBD1. J gave up 0 bases and V 4 bases, and 12 bases lay outside the gene matches. Germline V gene sequence: CDR1 MNHNS, CDR2 SASEGT. CDR3 length: 19 amino acids. The CDR3 nucleotides are TGTGCCAGCAGTGCTTTACCCGGACAGGGGGGTTATAGCAATCAGCCCCAGCATTTT. It encodes CASSALPGQGGYSNQPQHF.